The 17 T cell receptor beta chains given below trace back to one sample, sequenced in a study of T-cell memory formation after mild COVID-19. In TCRdb, the 5' RACE reads were re-called with MiXCR into one record per CDR3 protein. The sample holds 400,000 or so distinct CDR3 sequences; under 25% are singletons and the top ten take approximately 13%. Sequencing was done on a sample of PBMCs or a T cell subset sorted from them (not recorded which). Receptor source: an adult woman who had mild COVID-19 (a few samples of this study predate the infection). Cell type and time point are not known.

The rearrangement joins TRBV10-3 to TRBJ2-7, with D uncertain. Germline V gives CDR1 ENHRY, CDR2 SYGVKD. The CDR3 runs 11 residues. V shed 1 base and J shed 3 bases, with 1 base lying between them. Written as DNA, the CDR3 is TGTGCCATCAGTGAGTACTACGAGCAGTACTTC. As protein: CAISEYYEQYF.

V gene TRBV15 combines with J gene TRBJ1-2, with TRBD1 identical over 8 bases. CDR3 length: 15 amino acids. CDR1 and CDR2 from the germline V gene are LNHNV and YYDKDF (reference sequence). Trimming at V came to 3 bases and at J to 2 bases, leaving 5 bases not matched to a gene. The CDR3 DNA is TGTGCCACCAGCAGGCCTAGGACAGGGAACTATGGCTACACCTTC. Translation gives CATSRPRTGNYGYTF.

V and J are TRBV5-1 and TRBJ2-1, with 9 bases that match TRBD1. Germline assignment: CDR1 SGHRS and CDR2 YFSETQ. V trimming: 4 bases; J trimming: 1 base; junction bases outside the gene matches: 6. The CDR3 has 16 residues. CDR3 loop: CASSALGQGSYNEQFF. The CDR3 region has the DNA TGCGCCAGCAGCGCGCTCGGACAGGGGTCCTACAATGAGCAGTTCTTC.

The CDR3 DNA is TGTGCCAGCAGCCGACTGGAGGACAGCACAGATACGCAGTATTTT. It encodes CASSRLEDSTDTQYF. This rearrangement joins TRBV7-2 to TRBJ2-3; possibly TRBD2 for D (5 bases). There are 15 residues in the CDR3. V lost 5 bases and J 0 bases, leaving 12 bases between the germline ends. Germline V gene sequence: CDR1 SGHTA, CDR2 FQGNSA. The full variable domain, in which reference TRBV7-2 and TRBJ2-3 provide the parts outside the CDR3, is GAGVSQSPSNKVTEKGKDVELRCDPISGHTALYWYRQSLGQGLEFLIYFQGNSAPDKSGLPSDRFSAERTGGSVSTLTIQRTQQEDSAVYLCASSRLEDSTDTQYFGPGTRLTVL.

In this sample, this clonotype turned up many times. The chain uses TRBV6-1 and TRBJ2-1; TRBD2 matches at 9 bases. This CDR3 contains 15 residues. Trimming at V came to 4 bases and at J to 1 base, leaving 2 bases not matched to a gene. CDR1 MNHNS and CDR2 SASEGT come from the germline V gene. CDR3 nucleotides: TGTGCCAGCAGTGTTAGCGGGGGATCCTACAATGAGCAGTTCTTC. Amino acids: CASSVSGGSYNEQFF.

This clonotype turned up a few times. The V and J genes are TRBV4-1 and TRBJ2-3; a weak D match, TRBD2 (5 bases). V shed 0 bases and J shed 6 bases, with 10 bases lying between them. This CDR3 is 14 amino acids long. Germline lookup yields CDR1 MGHRA and CDR2 YSYEKL. In DNA form, the CDR3 reads TGCGCCAGCAGCCAAGAAACCGAGCGGGATACGCAGTATTTT. This codes for CASSQETERDTQYF.

V usage is TRBV7-8 and J usage is TRBJ1-2; D is unresolved. Trimming removed 0 bases at V and 0 bases at J, with 8 bases between. Germline CDR1 and CDR2: SGHVS and FQNEAQ. This CDR3 is 15 amino acids long. The CDR3 protein is CASSLARTTNYGYTF. Here the CDR3 DNA reads TGTGCCAGCAGCTTAGCCAGGACCACTAACTATGGCTACACCTTC.

This clonotype turned up a few times. The chain joins TRBV12-3 or TRBV12-4 to TRBJ1-6; the D is unclear. Trimming removed 5 bases at V and 6 bases at J, with 11 bases between. The CDR3 runs to 14 residues. The CDR3: CASSRRLSNSPLHF. The CDR3 bases are TGTGCCAGCAGTCGCAGGTTAAGTAATTCACCCCTCCACTTT.

The table lists this clonotype with a few counts. The chain employs TRBV19 and TRBJ2-1, with 9 bases aligning to TRBD1. The CDR3 is 15 residues long. After removal of 3 bases from V and 11 bases from J, the junction contained 11 bases not matched to a gene. CDR1 is LNHDA, CDR2 SQIVND, per germline (reference sequence). The CDR3 here is CASSIRGQGQTQQFF. CDR3 DNA: TGTGCCAGTAGTATCCGAGGACAGGGGCAGACTCAGCAGTTCTTC.

This rearrangement joins TRBV12-3 or TRBV12-4 to TRBJ1-2; possibly TRBD1 for D (6 bases). The CDR3 is made up of 16 amino acids. V was shortened by 2 bases and J by 4 bases, with 17 bases between the two germline ends. In nucleotides, the CDR3 is TGTGCCAGCAGTTTATCTTCGGCAGGGGATTCCTATGGCTACACCTTC. Encoded protein: CASSLSSAGDSYGYTF.

This clonotype was detected ten times or more. The chain couples TRBV7-8 to TRBJ2-7; TRBD2 might be the D (6 bases). The CDR3 extends over 12 amino acids. Per germline, CDR1 SGHVS and CDR2 FQNEAQ. Trimming stripped 6 bases from V and 9 bases from J, with 15 bases between. The CDR3 here is CASSLTGDGQYF. The CDR3 region has the DNA TGTGCCAGCAGTTTAACGGGGGACGGGCAGTACTTC.

The rearrangement joins TRBV27 to TRBJ2-1; 9 bases match TRBD2. The CDR3 loop spans 13 amino acids. Germline lookup yields CDR1 MNHEY and CDR2 SMNVEV (reference sequence). J lost 4 bases, V lost 7 bases, and 2 bases had no gene match. The CDR3 DNA sequence: TGTGCCAGCACGCGGGGGGGATACAATGAGCAGTTCTTC. Residues: CASTRGGYNEQFF.

This chain connects TRBV24-1 to TRBJ1-2; tentatively, D is TRBD1 (5 bases). With 8 bases removed from V and 2 bases from J, the gap between germline ends came to 8 bases. The CDR3 spans 12 residues. Germline V gives CDR1 KGHDR, CDR2 SFDVKD. CDR3 loop: CATNGGNYGYTF. The CDR3 bases are TGTGCCACCAATGGGGGAAACTATGGCTACACCTTC.

This chain links TRBV12-3 or TRBV12-4 with TRBJ2-7; D could derive from TRBD1 or TRBD2 (5 bases each). The CDR3 has 15 residues. V was trimmed by 6 bases and J by 1 base, leaving 16 bases between them. CDR3 residues: CASSLGTGPSYEQYF. CDR3 DNA: TGTGCCAGCAGCCTCGGGACGGGACCATCCTACGAGCAGTACTTC.

The chain carries TRBV5-1 and TRBJ2-3; D is unresolved. CDR1 SGHRS and CDR2 YFSETQ come from the germline V gene. Trimming shortened V by 1 base and J by 8 bases, and 5 bases separated the two germline ends. The CDR3 extends over 11 amino acids. The CDR3 DNA sequence: TGCGCCAGCAGCTTGTATGGTACGCAGTATTTT. It specifies CASSLYGTQYF.

The V gene is TRBV27, the J gene TRBJ2-2, with TRBD1 as a possible D gene (6 bases). Between the trimmed V and J ends, which lost 4 bases and 0 bases, there was a span of 9 bases. The CDR3 totals 15 residues. The germline CDR1 and CDR2 sequences are MNHEY and SMNVEV (reference sequence). The CDR3 sequence: CASSSGESNTGELFF. The CDR3 nucleotides are TGTGCCAGCAGTTCAGGGGAGTCGAACACCGGGGAGCTGTTTTTT.

This chain connects TRBV24-1 to TRBJ2-2; TRBD1 agrees at 9 bases. The CDR3 runs 15 residues. The ends lost 7 bases at V and 3 bases at J; junction bases unmatched: 5. CDR1 KGHDR and CDR2 SFDVKD come from the germline V gene. The CDR3 region has the DNA TGTGCCACCAGGCCTGACAGGGGGGACACCGGGGAGCTGTTTTTT. Translation gives CATRPDRGDTGELFF.